This T cell receptor beta chain was identified in a study of blood T cell repertoires in COVID-19 (dated by TCRdb to the early 2020s). Notes on the research overall: Samples from collaborators originated in the United States, Italy and Spain and spanned both the acute and convalescent phases of COVID-19. Sample metadata almost always included a de-identified subject ID, COVID-19 status, age in years and sex. The samples were drawn from the first 160 participants of the ongoing ImmuneRACE study and from roughly 1,300 subjects provided by 6 global collaborators. The material from the prospective study consisted of cDNA or gDNA derived from T cells, B-cell-depleted T cells, or PBMCs. HLA class I and class II types, where available, came from metadata supplied by the sample provider rather than from assay-based typing. The dataset comprised deeply sampled blood TCRbeta repertoires from subjects exposed to, actively infected with, or recovered from COVID-19. The repertoires were released in a freely available public database intended as a resource for research on the immune response to SARS-CoV-2.

To note about this clone: This receptor's antigen is unknown. Base qualities were left out, and no much larger clone turns up one base away.

As encoded in the germline V gene, CDR1 is LGHNA while CDR2 is YNFKEQ. Spanning cysteine to phenylalanine, the CDR3 consists of 16 amino acids. Only the CDR3 portion is preserved as DNA: 48 bases, with reading frame beginning at the first base. V is pruned by 4 bases and J by 3 bases, leaving 9 bases of the junction without a gene match. TCRbeta CDR3 regions were amplified from genomic DNA using the immunoSEQ Assay, a bias-controlled multiplex PCR. Processing in the source paper ran as follows. The number of nucleated cells in each sample was estimated from the amplification of reference gene primers within the assay. To quantify the absolute abundance of each unique TCRbeta CDR3 rearrangement, sequence reads were collapsed and filtered. Productive Simpson clonality was computed per sample as the square root of Simpson's diversity index over productive rearrangements. TCRdb re-hosts the immuneACCESS table, in-frame sequences only. Its copies lack some clones; in the studies checked, an unresolved V gene accounts for under half of them, and the cause for the rest is not known. Clone size and the V and J calls come from that table; the DNA yielded D and trimming. The sample table contains 200,000 to 250,000 clones; only one count was recorded for more than 75% of them. The top ten constitute roughly 8.2% of the sample.

General findings and caveats noted by the study authors: Clinical and demographic metadata were provided uncurated, with the amount varying by source and participant.

One collaborating source in Seattle enrolled patients while the patients were actively infected and followed the patients over time throughout the course of disease. The collaborating institutions used their own protocols to collect whole blood in K2EDTA tubes. For TCRbeta analysis, collaborators shipped samples in one of three forms: frozen whole blood, isolated PBMCs, or DNA extracted from either of those sample types. The chain is made from TRBV4-2 and TRBJ2-7; TRBD2 fits 10 bases in the junction. Sequencing was done on a sample of peripheral blood. This sequence originates from a woman aged 80 or over with COVID-19, enrolled during active disease. The nucleotide sequence is given as TGTGCCAGCAGCCGTCAAACCGGGACTAGCGTCTACGAGCAGTACTTC. Protein translation: CASSRQTGTSVYEQYF.